This T cell receptor (beta chain) was identified during a study of CD4+ T cells in melanoma. Clones were read by immunoSEQ multiplex PCR, and TCRdb kept only the in-frame ones, dropping some. Of roughly 140,000 clones in the sample, around nine tenths were seen once. This clone came up a few times. Its antigen is still unknown. Study-wide results and caveats: A reported correlation linked neoantigen-specific CD4+ T cells to CD8+, macrophage and B cell function. In melanoma, neoantigen-specific CD4+ T cells reportedly differed in differentiation state.

Trimming stripped 0 bases from V and 5 bases from J, with 8 bases between. Per germline, CDR1 SGHRS and CDR2 YFSETQ. This CDR3 is built from 13 residues. The gene calls are TRBV5-1 and TRBJ2-5; perhaps TRBD2 as D (6 bases). This sequence was found in a human donor with melanoma. CDR3 in DNA: TGCGCCAGCAGCTTGGGACTAGTTGAGACCCAGTACTTC. This gives the protein CASSLGLVETQYF.